These 10 T cell receptor beta chains share one sample of origin, sequenced in a study of beta chain features in type 1 diabetes. TCRB transcripts that were expressed got sequenced, as all of the isolated RNA had been reverse transcribed. Only in-frame clones appear in the TCRdb table, and some are missing; sequencing was by immunoSEQ multiplex PCR. The sample includes fewer than 350,000 clones, 15% to 20% of them seen just once. The sample taken for sequencing was naive CD4+ T cells from blood. The receptor set was obtained from a woman aged 18-35 years in good health.

The chain has TRBV7-3 and TRBJ2-5, with D possibly matching TRBD2 (7 bases). This CDR3 spans 15 amino acids. Germline values: CDR1 SGHTA, CDR2 FQGTGA. Trimming pared 6 bases from V and 5 bases from J, leaving 19 bases between. The CDR3 spells CASSRIGGAGETQYF. The CDR3 nucleotides are TGTGCCAGCAGTCGAATAGGGGGGGCTGGGGAGACCCAGTACTTC.

Regarding this clone: The same CDR3 arises from other DNA sequences in this sample as well. This chain's CDR3 is CAWSPSGNQPQHF. CDR3 sequence (DNA): TGTGCCTGGAGTCCCTCAGGGAATCAGCCCCAGCATTTT. J is TRBJ1-5 and V is TRBV30; D possibly corresponds to TRBD1 (5 bases). V shed 2 bases and J shed 4 bases, with 9 bases lying between them. CDR1 GTSNPN and CDR2 SVGIG come from the germline V gene (reference sequence). The CDR3 runs to 13 residues.

This rearrangement joins TRBV7-2 to TRBJ2-1; tentative D call: TRBD1 (6 bases). From germline, CDR1 is SGHTA and CDR2 FQGNSA. CDR3 length: 13 amino acids. The V and J ends lost 5 bases and 5 bases respectively, with 10 bases between them. CDR3 region: CASSINRDNEQFF. CDR3 DNA sequence: TGTGCCAGCAGCATTAACAGGGACAATGAGCAGTTCTTC.

The chain has TRBV7-8 and TRBJ2-5; maybe TRBD2 (6 bases). This CDR3 is 14 amino acids long. Germline-derived CDR1 and CDR2 are SGHVS and FQNEAQ. V shed 1 base and J shed 0 bases, with 6 bases lying between them. In DNA form, the CDR3 reads TGTGCCAGCAGCTTAGGCGGGGACCAAGAGACCCAGTACTTC. Residues: CASSLGGDQETQYF.

V gene TRBV5-1 combines with J gene TRBJ2-3; 7 bases map to TRBD2. Trimming at V came to 4 bases and at J to 0 bases, leaving 11 bases not matched to a gene. Germline V gives CDR1 SGHRS, CDR2 YFSETQ. CDR3 size: 17 residues. CDR3 region: CASSPLPRGSSTDTQYF. CDR3 nucleotide sequence: TGCGCCAGCAGCCCCCTACCTCGCGGGAGTAGCACAGATACGCAGTATTTT.

V gene TRBV11-2 combines with J gene TRBJ2-1; 8 positions match TRBD2. Trimming at V came to 4 bases and at J to 8 bases, leaving 10 bases not matched to a gene. There are 15 residues in the CDR3. Germline-derived CDR1 and CDR2 are SGHAT and FQNNGV. As DNA, the CDR3 is TGTGCCAGCAGCTCCACGGGGGGGGAGTGGGATGAGCAGTTCTTC. Translating it yields CASSSTGGEWDEQFF.

This clone has a handful of counts. The chain couples TRBV2 to TRBJ1-2; D call uncertain. The CDR3 has 11 amino acids. The V gene's germline CDR1 is SNHLY and CDR2 FYNNEI. Trimming shortened V by 5 bases and J by 8 bases, and 9 bases separated the two germline ends. CDR3 region: CASSSRGGYTF. The DNA of the CDR3 is TGTGCCAGCAGTTCCCGCGGGGGCTACACCTTC.

This clone was detected a few times. The chain recombines TRBV14 with TRBJ2-7, with 10 bases aligning to TRBD1. Germline V gene data show CDR1 as SGHDN and CDR2 as FVKESK. The CDR3 is 15 amino acids. V trimming: 4 bases; J trimming: 3 bases; junction bases outside the gene matches: 6. CDR3 residues: CASSPGTGDGYEQYF. In DNA form, the CDR3 reads TGTGCCAGCAGCCCCGGGACAGGGGACGGCTACGAGCAGTACTTC.

This clone was found a few times. The CDR3 loop reads CACERGANNEQFF. CDR3 coding DNA: TGTGCCTGTGAGCGGGGGGCCAACAATGAGCAGTTCTTC. V is TRBV30 and J is TRBJ2-1; 9 bases match TRBD2. Germline V gene sequence: CDR1 GTSNPN, CDR2 SVGIG (reference sequence). With 6 bases clipped from V and 5 bases from J, the junction kept 5 bases outside the gene matches. This CDR3 region has 13 residues.

A word on this clone: At the DNA level, this CDR3 is encoded by other sequences in the same sample as well. The CDR3 region has the DNA TGTGCCAGCTCACCAAGGAGGGAGGACGAGCAGTACTTC. It is translated as CASSPRREDEQYF. This chain joins TRBV18 and TRBJ2-7; TRBD2 is a possible D gene (6 bases). Germline V gives CDR1 KGHSH, CDR2 LQKENI. V was cut by 2 bases and J by 5 bases, with 10 bases left in between. This CDR3 contains 13 residues. Full variable domain (outside the CDR3, taken from reference TRBV18 and TRBJ2-7): NAGVMQNPRHLVRRRGQEARLRCSPMKGHSHVYWYRQLPEEGLKFMVYLQKENIIDESGMPKERFSAEFPKEGPSILRIQQVVRGDSAAYFCASSPRREDEQYFGPGTRLTVT.